These T cell receptor beta chains were read from a single sample in a study of response to subunit inactivated influenza vaccine. MiXCR, applied by TCRdb to the RT-PCR reads, yields one record per CDR3 protein. The table has approximately 290,000 distinct CDR3 sequences, around 20% seen once; the top ten hold about 9.4%. Sequenced here: PBMCs from blood, sampled approximately 20 months after vaccination. The receptor set was obtained from a man in his fifties or sixties who received an inactivated influenza vaccine. The CDR3 runs from the conserved cysteine through the conserved F or W. Fields, in order: J gene, clone size, V gene, D gene, CDR3 DNA, CDR3 protein. A D gene is named only where the DNA matches it firmly. Clone size is given for some rows only: seen once, a few or many times, or a class if the clone is expanded.

>TRBJ2-1|-|TRBV18|-
TGTGCCAGCTCACCCAATCCCATTCTCAATGAGCAGTTCTTC
CASSPNPILNEQFF
>TRBJ1-1|few|TRBV10-3|-
TGTGCCATCAGTGAGCTAGATAGCAACACTGAAGCTTTCTTT
CAISELDSNTEAFF
>TRBJ1-1|few|TRBV4-3|-
TGCGCCAGCAGGATCCGGGACGGGAACACTGAAGCTTTCTTT
CASRIRDGNTEAFF
>TRBJ1-4|-|TRBV29-1|TRBD1
TGCAGCTATCGACAGGGGGCAACTAATGAAAAACTGTTTTTT
CSYRQGATNEKLFF
>TRBJ1-1|few|TRBV20-1|TRBD1
TGCAGTGCTAGAGGTTCCAAAGACAGGGGCACTGAAGCTTTCTTT
CSARGSKDRGTEAFF
>TRBJ1-4|few|TRBV20-1|-
TGCAGTGCTAGTCCGGGGGCGAGTGAAAAACTGTTTTTT
CSASPGASEKLFF
>TRBJ2-1|-|TRBV4-3|TRBD2
TGCGCCAGCAGCCAAGAAATAGCGACTAGCGCGGTAAGGAATGAGCAGTTCTTC
CASSQEIATSAVRNEQFF
>TRBJ2-1|-|TRBV30|-
TGTGCCTGTAAGGGTGAGCAGTTCTTC
CACKGEQFF
>TRBJ1-3|many|TRBV4-3|-
TGCGCCAGCAGGGATCACTTGGCGCACTCTGGAAACACCATATATTTT
CASRDHLAHSGNTIYF
>TRBJ1-2|few|TRBV5-6|-
TGTGCCAGCAGCTTGGGGATGGGGACATCAGGCGGCTACACCTTC
CASSLGMGTSGGYTF
>TRBJ1-2|-|TRBV4-1|-
TGCGCCAGCAGCCGGAAAACTCCTAGAGGGGGATCTGGCTATGGCTACACCTTC
CASSRKTPRGGSGYGYTF
>TRBJ2-1|-|TRBV3-1|TRBD2
TGTGCCAGCAGCCAATGGCGGGAGGGCCGGAATGAGCAGTTCTTC
CASSQWREGRNEQFF
>TRBJ2-2|-|TRBV5-1|-
TGCGCCAGCAGCTTGAACCCCCCCGGGACAAGGCCCTCCGGGGAGCTGTTTTTT
CASSLNPPGTRPSGELFF
>TRBJ2-1|-|TRBV11-2|TRBD2
TGTGCCAGCAGCTTATTTTATTACGGACTAGAACCTTCCTACAATGAGCAGTTCTTC
CASSLFYYGLEPSYNEQFF
>TRBJ1-2|few|TRBV10-3|-
TGTGCCATCAGTGAGTCTGGGGGGCGCTTTTATGGCTACACCTTC
CAISESGGRFYGYTF
>TRBJ2-1|-|TRBV15|-
TGTGCCACCAGCAGAGGGTTAGTTATCTCCTACAATGAGCAGTTCTTC
CATSRGLVISYNEQFF
>TRBJ1-5|few|TRBV2|TRBD1
TGTGCCAGCAGTCGGGACAGGCCCGATGGGCCCCAGCATTTT
CASSRDRPDGPQHF
>TRBJ2-2|-|TRBV12-3/TRBV12-4|-
TGTGCCAGCAGTTTAAGGGACACCGGGGAGCTGTTTTTT
CASSLRDTGELFF
>TRBJ2-2|-|TRBV25-1|TRBD1
TGTGCCAGCAGTAGGACAGGGCGAGGGACCGGGGAGCTGTTTTTT
CASSRTGRGTGELFF
>TRBJ2-5|-|TRBV4-2|-
TGTGCCAGCAGCTCCGCAGGGGGGGCTGTCGAGACCCAGTACTTC
CASSSAGGAVETQYF
>TRBJ2-2|few|TRBV14|TRBD2
TGTGCCAGCAGCCCGCTAGCGGTTGGGGAGCTGTTTTTT
CASSPLAVGELFF
>TRBJ2-2|-|TRBV5-1|-
TGCGCCAGCAGCTATACGGACAGATACACCGGGGAGCTGTTTTTT
CASSYTDRYTGELFF
>TRBJ2-3|few|TRBV29-1|-
TGCAGCGGGGGCACAGATACGCAGTATTTT
CSGGTDTQYF
>TRBJ2-3|-|TRBV3-1|TRBD2
TGTGCCAGCAGCCAAGAGCTAGCGGGGGGCACAGATACGCAGTATTTT
CASSQELAGGTDTQYF
>TRBJ2-7|many|TRBV3-2|-
TGTGCCAGCAGCCCGAGCTCCTACGAGCAGTACTTC
CASSPSSYEQYF
>TRBJ1-1|many|TRBV20-1|-
TGCAGCGGTCCCCAGGGCGGCACTGAAGCTTTCTTT
CSGPQGGTEAFF
>TRBJ1-4|few|TRBV11-2|TRBD1
TGTGCCAGCAGACGCCCCGGGACAGGATTTCTAGGGAATGAAAAACTGTTTTTT
CASRRPGTGFLGNEKLFF
>TRBJ2-3|-|TRBV12-3/TRBV12-4|-
TGTGCCAGCAGTAAGACAGGTCAGGAGTATTTT
CASSKTGQEYF
>TRBJ2-1|-|TRBV14|-
TGTGCCAGCAGCCCTTACATGGGACTCGCTGTTTACAATGAGCAGTTCTTC
CASSPYMGLAVYNEQFF
>TRBJ2-1|-|TRBV7-8|TRBD1
TGTGCCAGCAGCTACGGGACAGGGTTCTACAATGAACAGTTCTTC
CASSYGTGFYNEQFF
>TRBJ1-4|-|TRBV12-3/TRBV12-4|-
TGTGCCACCAGATTAAGGGGTAATGAAAAACTGTTTTTT
CATRLRGNEKLFF
>TRBJ2-7|-|TRBV20-1|TRBD2
TGCAGTGCTAGAGAAAGCGGGGGAATCGTCTACGAGCAGTACTTC
CSARESGGIVYEQYF
>TRBJ2-4|-|TRBV12-3/TRBV12-4|TRBD2
TGTGCCAGCAGTTTAAGCGGGATAGCCAAAAACATTCAGTACTTC
CASSLSGIAKNIQYF
>TRBJ1-2|many|TRBV5-1|-
TGCGCCAGCAGCCCCCGCCGGGGAGATGGCTACACCTTC
CASSPRRGDGYTF
>TRBJ2-1|-|TRBV7-6|-
TGTGCCAGCAGCCCCCGTCCTGGCGCGGACCAATACAATGAGCAGTTCTTC
CASSPRPGADQYNEQFF
>TRBJ1-1|-|TRBV20-1|-
TGCAGTGCTATGGGGCCGGTTTCCACTGAAGCTTTCTTT
CSAMGPVSTEAFF
>TRBJ2-1|-|TRBV4-2|TRBD2
TGTGCCAGCAGCCTCCGCGCGGCTAGCGGTACCTACAATGAGCAGTTCTTC
CASSLRAASGTYNEQFF
>TRBJ2-4|few|TRBV20-1|-
TGCAGTGCTACAGGGTTACTAGCCAAAAACATTCAGTACTTC
CSATGLLAKNIQYF
>TRBJ2-7|-|TRBV20-1|TRBD2
TGCAGTGCTAACCCCCTCGGGGGGACCTACGAGCAGTACTTC
CSANPLGGTYEQYF
>TRBJ2-2|-|TRBV5-6|-
TGTGCCAGCAGCTCCCAAGGGGGGTTGGCCGGGGAGCTGTTTTTT
CASSSQGGLAGELFF
>TRBJ2-5|few|TRBV29-1|TRBD1
TGCAGCGTCCTTAGACAGGGGGCAAGAGAGACCCAGTACTTC
CSVLRQGARETQYF
>TRBJ1-5|few|TRBV29-1|TRBD1
TGCAGCGTTGGACAGGGCCAGGGGCCCCAGCATTTT
CSVGQGQGPQHF
>TRBJ2-2|few|TRBV29-1|TRBD2
TGCAGCGTGTCGGGAGGGGCGGTCACCGGGGAGCTGTTTTTT
CSVSGGAVTGELFF
>TRBJ1-1|many|TRBV10-3|-
TGTGCCATCAGTGGGATACAGGGTCCGAACACTGAAGCTTTCTTT
CAISGIQGPNTEAFF
>TRBJ2-7|many|TRBV5-1|TRBD1
TGCGCCAGCAGCCCCTGGACAGGTACCTACGAGCAGTACTTC
CASSPWTGTYEQYF
>TRBJ1-2|-|TRBV24-1|TRBD1
TGTGCCACCAGTGATGGGGGACAGGGGAAGTCTTTCGGCTACACCTTC
CATSDGGQGKSFGYTF
>TRBJ2-1|once|TRBV12-3/TRBV12-4|TRBD2
TGTGCCAGCAGCACCCAAGGCCTGACAAGCGGGAGTGAGTACAATGAGCAGTTCTTC
CASSTQGLTSGSEYNEQFF
>TRBJ1-4|-|TRBV3-1|-
TGTGCCAGCAGCCAGGGGCTTTCGACTAATGAAAAACTGTTTTTT
CASSQGLSTNEKLFF
>TRBJ1-2|many|TRBV4-3|-
TGCGCCAGCAGCCAAGATCATGGCGGCAACTATGGCTACACCTTC
CASSQDHGGNYGYTF
>TRBJ2-3|-|TRBV7-2|-
TGTGCCAGCAGCCCCCGCGCCATGAACACAGATACGCAGTATTTT
CASSPRAMNTDTQYF
>TRBJ1-1|-|TRBV5-1|-
TGCGCCAGCAGCTTGAAGGAATTGAACACTGAAGCTTTCTTT
CASSLKELNTEAFF
>TRBJ2-3|few|TRBV12-3/TRBV12-4|TRBD2
TGTGCCAGCAGTTTAGATACTAGCGGGAGCACAGATACGCAGTATTTT
CASSLDTSGSTDTQYF
>TRBJ1-6|many|TRBV3-1|TRBD1
TGTGCCAGCAGCCAAGATCAGTACAGGGGTCGAGGTTCACCCCTCCACTTT
CASSQDQYRGRGSPLHF
>TRBJ1-3|many|TRBV7-9|TRBD1
TGTGCCAGCAGCTCCAGGACAGGGATCGGAAACACCATATATTTT
CASSSRTGIGNTIYF
>TRBJ1-6|-|TRBV20-1|TRBD1
TGCAGTGCCCCCGATGGGACAGTTAATTCACCCCTCCACTTT
CSAPDGTVNSPLHF
>TRBJ2-7|few|TRBV20-1|-
TGCAGTGCTAGAGATCTGAGGGCCACCTACGAGCAGTACTTC
CSARDLRATYEQYF
>TRBJ1-1|few|TRBV7-2|-
TGTGCCAGCAGCCTTCTCCGCCGTGGACAGTACCACACTGAAGCTTTCTTT
CASSLLRRGQYHTEAFF
>TRBJ2-1|few|TRBV24-1|TRBD2
TGTGCCACCAGTGATTTGTTCTCAGCGGGGGGGTCCAATGAGCAGTTCTTC
CATSDLFSAGGSNEQFF
>TRBJ1-1|-|TRBV28|TRBD1
TGTGCCAGCAGTTCCTGGACAGGGGATTCTGAAGCTTTCTTT
CASSSWTGDSEAFF